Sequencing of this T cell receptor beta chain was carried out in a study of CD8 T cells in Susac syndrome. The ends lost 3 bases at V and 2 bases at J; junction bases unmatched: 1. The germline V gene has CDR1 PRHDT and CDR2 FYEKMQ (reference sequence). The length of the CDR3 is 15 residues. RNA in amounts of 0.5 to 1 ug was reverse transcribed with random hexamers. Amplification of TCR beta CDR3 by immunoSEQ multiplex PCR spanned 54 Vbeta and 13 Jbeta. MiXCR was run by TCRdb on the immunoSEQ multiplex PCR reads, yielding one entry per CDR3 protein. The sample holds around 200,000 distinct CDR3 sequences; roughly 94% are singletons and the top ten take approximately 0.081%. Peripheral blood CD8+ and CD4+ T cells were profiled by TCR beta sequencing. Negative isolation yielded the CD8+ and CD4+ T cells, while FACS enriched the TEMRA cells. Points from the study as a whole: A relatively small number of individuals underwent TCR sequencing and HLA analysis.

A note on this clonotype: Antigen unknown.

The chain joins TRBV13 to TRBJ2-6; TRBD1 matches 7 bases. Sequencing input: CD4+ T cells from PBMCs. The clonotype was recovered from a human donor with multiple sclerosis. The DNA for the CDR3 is TGTGCCAGCAGCTTTGACAGGGCTGGGGCCAACGTCCTGACTTTC. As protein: CASSFDRAGANVLTF.